The text below deals with one TCR beta chain. Its specificity is unknown. This entry is derived from a study of response to subunit inactivated influenza vaccine. CDR1 SEHNR and CDR2 FQNEAQ come from the germline V gene (reference sequence). The CDR3 extends over 16 amino acids. V lost 0 bases, J lost 3 bases, and 13 bases lay in between. Study conclusions and caveats: Researchers suggested that each seasonal influenza vaccination recruits few new T cells.

TCRdb itself ran the RT-PCR reads through MiXCR, one entry per CDR3 protein. The data contain more than 600,000 distinct CDR3 sequences, approximately 17% of them singletons. The material sequenced was PBMCs from blood, taken 4 to 6 days after vaccination. This clonotype originated in a man between 45 and 60 years old who received an inactivated influenza vaccine. The rearrangement links TRBV7-9 to TRBJ2-3; D not resolved. The CDR3 sequence: CASSLALGIRTDTQYF. CDR3 nucleotide sequence: TGTGCCAGCAGCTTAGCGCTGGGAATCCGGACAGATACGCAGTATTTT.